This is a list of T cell receptor beta chains from one sample in a study of T cells in Graves' hyperthyroidism and ophthalmopathy. TCRdb re-derived calls from the multiplex PCR reads in MiXCR, one entry per CDR3 protein. The data show about 250,000 distinct CDR3 sequences, around 26% seen once. What was sequenced was blood. The receptors originated from a middle-aged woman with Graves' ophthalmopathy. Both conserved end residues are part of each CDR3. A row's size may be missing; if present it is once, few, many or a size class.

size,J,V,CDR3
many,TRBJ2-7,TRBV10-3,CAISEDRGHEQYF
many,TRBJ2-7,TRBV12-3/TRBV12-4,CASSLSRTIYEQYF
NA,TRBJ1-5,TRBV10-3,CAIRAGTGTDDQPQHF
NA,TRBJ2-5,TRBV9,CASSVALQGAETQYF
NA,TRBJ1-5,TRBV28,CASSLIADQPQHF
many,TRBJ1-1,TRBV18,CASSRTQGTEAFF
many,TRBJ1-2,TRBV4-1,CASSQDVRAGTVGGYTF
many,TRBJ1-5,TRBV2,CASRRQHSNQPQHF
many,TRBJ1-5,TRBV25-1,CASSESKFGGGQPQHF
many,TRBJ1-5,TRBV2,CASSLGQTFNQPQHF
NA,TRBJ1-5,TRBV30,CAWSTGPKGNQPQHF
many,TRBJ2-7,TRBV28,CASSPGTSGRVSPVYEQYF
many,TRBJ2-7,TRBV20-1,CSAMRETYEQYF
many,TRBJ2-7,TRBV6-5,CASRLGQTTNYEQYF
many,TRBJ1-1,TRBV27,CASRPQVLPNTEAFF
many,TRBJ1-1,TRBV18,CASSPGRGDTEAFF
many,TRBJ1-1,TRBV6-1,CAGSHSLTEAFF
NA,TRBJ2-3,TRBV6-5,CASSYKAGRTDTQYF
NA,TRBJ2-7,TRBV11-1,CASSLYLAGGIEQYF
NA,TRBJ2-7,TRBV24-1,CATSHAGGPSEQYF